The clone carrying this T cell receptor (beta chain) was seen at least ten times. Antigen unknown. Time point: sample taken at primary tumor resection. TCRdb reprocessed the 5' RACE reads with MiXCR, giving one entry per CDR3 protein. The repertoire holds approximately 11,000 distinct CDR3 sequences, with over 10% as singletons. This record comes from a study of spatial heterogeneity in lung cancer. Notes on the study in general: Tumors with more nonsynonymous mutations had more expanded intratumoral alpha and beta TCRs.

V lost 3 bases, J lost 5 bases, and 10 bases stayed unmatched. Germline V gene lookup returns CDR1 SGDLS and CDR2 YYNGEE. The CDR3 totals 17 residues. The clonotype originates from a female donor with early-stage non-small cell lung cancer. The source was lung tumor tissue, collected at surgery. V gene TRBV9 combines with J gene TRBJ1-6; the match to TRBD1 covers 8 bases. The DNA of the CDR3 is TGTGCCAGCAGCGCGGGGACAGGAGCTGAGAATAATTCACCCCTCCACTTT. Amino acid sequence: CASSAGTGAENNSPLHF.